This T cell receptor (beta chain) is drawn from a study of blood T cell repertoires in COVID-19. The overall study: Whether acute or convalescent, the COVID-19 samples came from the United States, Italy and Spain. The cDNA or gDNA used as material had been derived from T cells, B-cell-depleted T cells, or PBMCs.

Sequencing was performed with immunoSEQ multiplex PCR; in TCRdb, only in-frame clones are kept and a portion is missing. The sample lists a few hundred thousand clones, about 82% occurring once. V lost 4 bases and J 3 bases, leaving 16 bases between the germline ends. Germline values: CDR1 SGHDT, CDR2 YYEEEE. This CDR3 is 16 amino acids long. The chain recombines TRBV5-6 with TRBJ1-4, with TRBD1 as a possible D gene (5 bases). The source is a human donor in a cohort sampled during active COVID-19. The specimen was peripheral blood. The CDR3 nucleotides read TGTGCCAGCAGCGTTGGCCGAACAGGAGCTAATGAAAAACTGTTTTTT. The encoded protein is CASSVGRTGANEKLFF.